This T cell receptor beta chain came from a study of a mutant IDH1 vaccine in newly diagnosed glioma. As for the study in general: With temozolomide cycles, or 4-6 weeks after radiotherapy alone, vaccination was started. Males made up about 62% and females roughly 40% of treated patients, whose mean age was roughly 40 years. Whole-study findings and limits: Seemingly, top peripheral T cell clonotype changes bore no relation to pseudoprogression.

The table came from immunoSEQ multiplex PCR; TCRdb's copy has only in-frame clones and leaves some out. The sample carries approximately 34,000 clones, about 92% recorded once. Turning to this clone: What it binds is unknown.

Specified time point: week 47, end of study. Topical imiquimod accompanied each vaccine dose, which consisted of 300 ug of mutant IDH1 20-mer peptide. The specimen comprised PBMCs, sampled from a glioma patient whose treatment included an IDH1 peptide vaccine. This receptor was taken from a man aged 35-49 years with glioma.

The CDR3 DNA is TGTGCCGCTGGCCTCAGAGCCGGGGAGCTGTTTTTT. This translates into CAAGLRAGELFF. The chain carries TRBV19 and TRBJ2-2; D not certain. Germline CDR1 reads LNHDA; CDR2 reads SQIVND (reference sequence). CDR3 length: 12 residues. V lost 11 bases to trimming and J lost 6 bases, with 13 bases between them.